These T cell receptor beta chains were read from a single sample in a study of radiation and T cells in renal cell carcinoma. Clones were read by immunoSEQ multiplex PCR, and TCRdb kept only the in-frame ones, dropping some. The sample carries 130,000 to 150,000 clones, roughly 90% recorded once. The sample was blood, taken from a patient whose treatment included radiotherapy and nephrectomy. All receptors derive from a woman in her forties or fifties with renal cell carcinoma. The CDR3 runs from the conserved cysteine through the conserved F or W. Each record gives: V gene, J gene, clone size, D gene, CDR3 length, CDR3 protein, CDR3 DNA. D genes are given only for firm matches. Clone size, where shown, is once, few, many, or a class for clones that have expanded.

V: TRBV6-1
J: TRBJ1-2
size: NA
D: NA
length: 15
CDR3: CASSGGHAANYGYTF
DNA: TGTGCCAGCAGTGGGGGTCACGCGGCAAACTATGGCTACACCTTC

V: TRBV25-1
J: TRBJ1-4
size: NA
D: NA
length: 14
CDR3: CASSGGGGNEKLFF
DNA: TGTGCCAGCAGTGGTGGGGGGGGTAATGAAAAACTGTTTTTT

V: TRBV9
J: TRBJ2-3
size: NA
D: NA
length: 15
CDR3: CASSALGESTDTQYF
DNA: TGTGCCAGCAGCGCGTTGGGGGAATCCACAGATACGCAGTATTTT

V: TRBV18
J: TRBJ2-2
size: NA
D: TRBD1
length: 19
CDR3: CASSPRTIIGTGTTGELFF
DNA: TGTGCCAGCTCTCCAAGAACTATAATCGGGACAGGGACCACCGGGGAGCTGTTTTTT

V: TRBV19
J: TRBJ2-3
size: NA
D: NA
length: 14
CDR3: CASSMFQGTDTQYF
DNA: TGTGCCAGTAGTATGTTCCAAGGCACAGATACGCAGTATTTT

V: TRBV2
J: TRBJ1-2
size: NA
D: TRBD1
length: 15
CDR3: CASRGPGQTNYGYTF
DNA: TGTGCCAGCAGAGGGCCGGGACAGACTAACTATGGCTACACCTTC

V: TRBV14
J: TRBJ1-3
size: NA
D: NA
length: 17
CDR3: CASSQDLGPLSGNTIYF
DNA: TGTGCCAGCAGCCAAGATCTGGGACCGCTCTCTGGAAACACCATATATTTT

V: TRBV7-2
J: TRBJ2-4
size: NA
D: NA
length: 14
CDR3: CASTLKVAKNIQYF
DNA: TGTGCCAGCACCCTAAAAGTAGCCAAAAACATTCAGTACTTC

V: TRBV18
J: TRBJ1-1
size: NA
D: NA
length: 13
CDR3: CASLTQQNTEAFF
DNA: TGTGCCAGCTTGACCCAGCAGAACACTGAAGCTTTCTTT

V: TRBV10-2
J: TRBJ1-5
size: NA
D: NA
length: 17
CDR3: CASSDVLGVSSNQPQHF
DNA: TGCGCCAGCAGTGATGTGTTGGGGGTCAGTAGCAATCAGCCCCAGCATTTT

V: TRBV19
J: TRBJ1-1
size: NA
D: NA
length: 15
CDR3: CASSRRSDSNTEAFF
DNA: TGTGCCAGTAGTAGGAGGTCCGATTCGAACACTGAAGCTTTCTTT

V: TRBV19
J: TRBJ2-1
size: NA
D: NA
length: 11
CDR3: CASSRGNEQFF
DNA: TGTGCCAGTAGTCGTGGGAATGAGCAGTTCTTC

V: TRBV27
J: TRBJ1-2
size: NA
D: TRBD1
length: 14
CDR3: CASRGQGLNYGYTF
DNA: TGTGCCAGCAGAGGACAGGGATTGAACTATGGCTACACCTTC

V: TRBV19
J: TRBJ2-2
size: NA
D: NA
length: 15
CDR3: CASSIRDGFRRELFF
DNA: TGTGCCAGTAGTATAAGGGACGGATTTCGTAGGGAGCTGTTTTTT

V: TRBV5-4
J: TRBJ1-6
size: NA
D: TRBD1
length: 15
CDR3: CASSLPGGYNSPLHF
DNA: TGTGCCAGCAGCTTGCCAGGGGGCTATAATTCACCCCTCCACTTT

V: TRBV7-2
J: TRBJ1-3
size: NA
D: NA
length: 15
CDR3: CASSLGGVSGNTIYF
DNA: TGTGCCAGCAGCCTGGGAGGGGTATCCGGAAACACCATATATTTT

V: TRBV28
J: TRBJ2-5
size: NA
D: TRBD1
length: 16
CDR3: CASSLTETGRQETQYF
DNA: TGTGCCAGCAGCCTAACAGAGACAGGGCGACAAGAGACCCAGTACTTC

V: TRBV9
J: TRBJ2-2
size: NA
D: TRBD1
length: 15
CDR3: CASSVVRGPTGELFF
DNA: TGTGCCAGCAGCGTAGTCAGGGGGCCCACCGGGGAGCTGTTTTTT

V: TRBV27
J: TRBJ1-4
size: NA
D: NA
length: 14
CDR3: CASSLSNGNEKLFF
DNA: TGTGCCAGCAGTTTATCGAACGGTAATGAAAAACTGTTTTTT

V: TRBV6-5
J: TRBJ2-3
size: NA
D: NA
length: 16
CDR3: CASSSGTLWSTDTQYF
DNA: TGTGCCAGCAGTTCCGGGACACTTTGGAGCACAGATACGCAGTATTTT

V: TRBV28
J: TRBJ1-6
size: NA
D: NA
length: 12
CDR3: CASSYTNSPLHF
DNA: TGTGCCAGCAGTTATACCAACTCACCCCTCCACTTT

V: TRBV5-1
J: TRBJ2-2
size: NA
D: NA
length: 13
CDR3: CASSLAVGGELFF
DNA: TGCGCCAGCAGCTTGGCCGTTGGCGGGGAGCTGTTTTTT

V: TRBV18
J: TRBJ1-4
size: NA
D: NA
length: 15
CDR3: CASSPPVRQGKKLFF
DNA: TGTGCCAGCTCACCACCGGTACGCCAGGGCAAAAAACTGTTTTTT

V: TRBV7-2
J: TRBJ2-2
size: NA
D: NA
length: 14
CDR3: CASRTSPNTGELFF
DNA: TGTGCCAGCAGGACTTCCCCTAACACCGGGGAGCTGTTTTTT

V: TRBV5-8
J: TRBJ1-2
size: once
D: NA
length: 13
CDR3: CASSYPAGGGYTF
DNA: TGTGCCAGCAGCTATCCGGCAGGCGGAGGCTACACCTTC

V: TRBV5-1
J: TRBJ2-7
size: NA
D: NA
length: 14
CDR3: CASSFYDSEGEQYF
DNA: TGCGCCAGCAGCTTTTACGACTCGGAGGGAGAGCAGTACTTC

V: TRBV7-9
J: TRBJ1-1
size: few
D: TRBD1
length: 15
CDR3: CASSPDRARETEAFF
DNA: TGTGCCAGCAGCCCCGACAGGGCCCGGGAGACTGAAGCTTTCTTT

V: TRBV4-3
J: TRBJ1-2
size: NA
D: TRBD1
length: 16
CDR3: CASSQDGRGGDYGYTF
DNA: TGCGCCAGCAGCCAAGATGGCAGGGGGGGCGACTATGGCTACACCTTC

V: TRBV2
J: TRBJ1-5
size: NA
D: NA
length: 16
CDR3: CASKYEGGLSNQPQHF
DNA: TGTGCCAGCAAGTATGAGGGGGGACTCAGCAATCAGCCCCAGCATTTT

V: TRBV28
J: TRBJ2-3
size: NA
D: TRBD2
length: 14
CDR3: CASSLAGVGYTQYF
DNA: TGTGCCAGCAGTTTAGCGGGAGTGGGGTATACGCAGTATTTT

V: TRBV7-2
J: TRBJ2-7
size: once
D: TRBD2
length: 15
CDR3: CASSLAGGYSYEQYF
DNA: TGTGCCAGCAGCTTGGCGGGGGGGTACTCCTACGAGCAGTACTTC

V: TRBV7-2
J: TRBJ2-1
size: NA
D: NA
length: 13
CDR3: CASSPFWGNEQFF
DNA: TGTGCCAGCAGCCCGTTCTGGGGCAATGAGCAGTTCTTC

V: TRBV6-5
J: TRBJ1-4
size: NA
D: NA
length: 13
CDR3: CASRRDGNEKLFF
DNA: TGTGCCAGCAGAAGGGACGGTAATGAAAAACTGTTTTTT

V: TRBV11-2
J: TRBJ1-6
size: NA
D: NA
length: 14
CDR3: CASSFSSYNSPLHF
DNA: TGTGCCAGCAGCTTTAGCTCCTATAATTCACCCCTCCACTTT

V: TRBV4-3
J: TRBJ2-5
size: once
D: TRBD2
length: 18
CDR3: CASSPPLDVLAGQETQYF
DNA: TGCGCCAGCAGCCCGCCGTTGGATGTACTAGCGGGTCAAGAGACCCAGTACTTC

V: TRBV11-2
J: TRBJ2-6
size: NA
D: NA
length: 18
CDR3: CASSRTLDSPSGANVLTF
DNA: TGTGCCAGCAGCCGGACCTTGGACAGCCCGTCCGGAGCCAACGTCCTGACTTTC

V: TRBV27
J: TRBJ2-7
size: NA
D: NA
length: 14
CDR3: CASSLRMGAHEQYF
DNA: TGTGCCAGCAGTCTACGCATGGGGGCCCACGAGCAGTACTTC

V: TRBV28
J: TRBJ1-1
size: NA
D: NA
length: 12
CDR3: CASSSGLGEAFF
DNA: TGTGCCAGCAGTTCAGGGTTGGGTGAAGCTTTCTTT

V: TRBV5-6
J: TRBJ1-2
size: once
D: TRBD1
length: 13
CDR3: CASSLTGDYGYTF
DNA: TGTGCCAGCAGCCTAACAGGGGACTATGGCTACACCTTC

V: TRBV16
J: TRBJ1-2
size: NA
D: TRBD1
length: 14
CDR3: CASSQSTGGDGYTF
DNA: TGTGCCAGCAGCCAATCAACAGGGGGCGATGGCTACACCTTC

V: TRBV10-2
J: TRBJ2-5
size: NA
D: TRBD1
length: 14
CDR3: CASRPGQGRETQYF
DNA: TGCGCCAGCAGGCCGGGACAGGGGCGAGAGACCCAGTACTTC

V: TRBV18
J: TRBJ1-2
size: NA
D: NA
length: 13
CDR3: CASSLLQDYGYTF
DNA: TGTGCCAGCTCACTACTCCAGGACTATGGCTACACCTTC

V: TRBV7-2
J: TRBJ1-1
size: NA
D: NA
length: 14
CDR3: CASRLPRGDTEAFF
DNA: TGTGCCAGCAGACTCCCGAGGGGGGACACTGAAGCTTTCTTT

V: TRBV5-6
J: TRBJ1-5
size: NA
D: TRBD1
length: 15
CDR3: CASSLVQGAGQPQHF
DNA: TGTGCCAGCAGCTTGGTCCAGGGGGCTGGTCAGCCCCAGCATTTT

V: TRBV4-1
J: TRBJ2-7
size: NA
D: TRBD1
length: 14
CDR3: CASSHPQGASEQYF
DNA: TGCGCCAGCAGCCACCCCCAGGGGGCTTCCGAGCAGTACTTC

V: TRBV6-5
J: TRBJ1-4
size: NA
D: TRBD1
length: 15
CDR3: CASRGTGDPREKLFF
DNA: TGTGCCAGCAGGGGGACAGGGGATCCTCGGGAAAAACTGTTTTTT

V: TRBV7-8
J: TRBJ2-5
size: NA
D: NA
length: 16
CDR3: CASSLVRAARGETQYF
DNA: TGTGCCAGCAGCTTAGTTAGGGCCGCGCGGGGAGAGACCCAGTACTTC

V: TRBV6-5
J: TRBJ1-6
size: NA
D: NA
length: 15
CDR3: CASRPGGGYNSPLHF
DNA: TGTGCCAGCAGGCCGGGGGGGGGCTATAATTCACCCCTCCACTTT

V: TRBV6-5
J: TRBJ2-1
size: NA
D: TRBD1
length: 16
CDR3: CASSSSDRGWGFEQFF
DNA: TGTGCCAGCAGTTCGTCGGACAGGGGTTGGGGCTTTGAGCAGTTCTTC

V: TRBV11-3
J: TRBJ2-7
size: NA
D: TRBD1
length: 15
CDR3: CASSLGTGGYREQYF
DNA: TGTGCCAGCAGCCTCGGGACAGGGGGCTATCGCGAGCAGTACTTC

V: TRBV6-6
J: TRBJ2-1
size: NA
D: TRBD2
length: 15
CDR3: CASEDSGGSYNEQFF
DNA: TGTGCCAGCGAAGATAGCGGGGGCTCCTACAATGAGCAGTTCTTC

V: TRBV9
J: TRBJ2-7
size: NA
D: TRBD2
length: 15
CDR3: CASSVGLAGAYEQYF
DNA: TGTGCCAGCAGCGTAGGTTTAGCGGGGGCCTACGAGCAGTACTTC